The clone carrying this T cell receptor (beta chain) has at least ten counts. Its matching antigen is unknown. Germline lookup yields CDR1 GTSNPN and CDR2 SVGIG (reference sequence). Trimming removed 1 base at V and 0 bases at J, with 9 bases between. The CDR3 has 14 residues. This specimen comes from a study of T cells after posttransplantation cyclophosphamide. A marrow graft followed busulfan-fludarabine conditioning, with cyclophosphamide on days +3 and +4. Only in-frame clones appear in the TCRdb table, and some are missing; sequencing was by immunoSEQ multiplex PCR. Listed for the sample are a few thousand clones, none seen a single time. Overall study findings and caveats: Later blood repertoires were often dominated by clones from the donor CD8+ memory compartment. Recipient CMV seropositivity and CMV reactivation strongly tracked TRB clonality. Blood and skin or GI T cell repertoires showed limited TRB overlap.

The sample consisted of PBMCs, taken after allogeneic stem cell transplant with posttransplant cyclophosphamide. This clonotype originated in a female patient in her 30s who received an allogeneic stem cell transplant from an unrelated donor, was CMV-positive, and had acute and chronic GVHD. Some T cells may be transferred from the graft donor. The chain joins TRBV30 to TRBJ1-1; D gene unclear. DNA for the CDR3: TGTGCCTGGAGTGGACACCTCATGAACACTGAAGCTTTCTTT. Translating gives CAWSGHLMNTEAFF.